This TCR beta chain was sequenced during a study of T cell responses to AZD1222 COVID-19 vaccine. In the case of this clone: Antigen: not known.

The data were produced by immunoSEQ multiplex PCR, yet TCRdb's version contains in-frame clones alone and is incomplete. The table shows 120,000 or so clones, with about 85% occurring only once. Looked up from germline, CDR1 is SGHDT and CDR2 is YYEEEE. V lost 2 bases to trimming and J lost 1 base, with 7 bases between them. The CDR3 sequence is 14 residues long. Study results and caveats: Repertoire sampling happened only post peak T cell response. Just a handful of people given AZD1222 tested seropositive at baseline. Females outnumbered males among donors, who were mostly white British; clonal diversity was possibly underestimated.

This TCR was recovered from an adult in good health. The material was peripheral blood, obtained on day 0 of AZD1222 vaccination. This chain joins TRBV5-6 and TRBJ1-3; D unclear. The CDR3 here is CASSFGRSGNTIYF. DNA for the CDR3: TGTGCCAGCAGCTTTGGGAGGTCTGGAAACACCATATATTTT.